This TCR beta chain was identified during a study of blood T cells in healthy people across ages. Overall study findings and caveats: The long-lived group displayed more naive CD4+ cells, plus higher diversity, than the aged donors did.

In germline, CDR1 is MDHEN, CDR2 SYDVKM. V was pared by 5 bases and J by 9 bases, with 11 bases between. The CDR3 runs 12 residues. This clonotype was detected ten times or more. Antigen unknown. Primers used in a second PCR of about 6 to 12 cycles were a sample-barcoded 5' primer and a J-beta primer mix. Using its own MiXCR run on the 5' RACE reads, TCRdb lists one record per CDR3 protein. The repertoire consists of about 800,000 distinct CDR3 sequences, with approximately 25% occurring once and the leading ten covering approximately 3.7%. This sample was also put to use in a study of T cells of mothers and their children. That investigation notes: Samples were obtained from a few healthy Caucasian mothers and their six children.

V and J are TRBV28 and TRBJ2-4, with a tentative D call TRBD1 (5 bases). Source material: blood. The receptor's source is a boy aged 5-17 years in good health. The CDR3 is CASSRDSGIQYF. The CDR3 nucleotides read TGTGCCAGCAGTCGCGACAGTGGCATTCAGTACTTC.